This entry lists 19 T cell receptor delta chains sequenced from one sample in a study of γδ T cells in repeated Plasmodium falciparum infection. Bulk repertoires came from Vgamma9/Vdelta2+ or Vdelta2-negative gammadelta T cells flow-sorted from PBMC. TCRdb re-processed the multiplex PCR reads using CATT. The data hold 45,000 to 70,000 delta-chain clones, with 1.5% to 2% observed a single time. Sequenced input: gamma-delta T cells from blood. The receptors shown here come from a pool of human donors (malaria-infected and uninfected, not separated).

In its sample, this clone was seen many times. A far more abundant clone sits one base away, making this likely a read error. Within the sample, other DNA sequences also encode this same CDR3. The chain links TRDV1 to TRDJ1; D unresolved. No J segment appears in TCRdb, so it was assigned here by matching the sequence to germline. From germline, CDR1 is TSWWSYY and CDR2 QGS. The length of the CDR3 is 16 residues. V lost 2 bases, J lost 5 bases, and 18 bases lay in between. The CDR3 bases are TGTGCTCTTGGGGAAACGACGCGCTGGTTAAATGATAAACTCATCTTT. Amino acids: CALGETTRWLNDKLIF.

This clone appeared many times. A far larger clone is one base from this, pointing to a likely read error. Different DNA sequences within this sample yield the same CDR3. The chain joins TRDV1 to TRDJ1, with D hard to call. The CDR3 is 19 residues long. V was clipped by 4 bases and J by 2 bases, with 26 bases between them. Germline V gene data show CDR1 as TSWWSYY and CDR2 as QGS. For the CDR3, the DNA is TGTGCTCTTGGGGTAAACTTTTTTCTATGGCCTCGAGAGACCGATAAACTCATCTTT. Residues: CALGVNFFLWPRETDKLIF.

This clone was recorded many times. TCRdb pairs this DNA with a much larger clone's protein that differs at residue 4, likely a read error; the protein shown was translated from the DNA. The chain is built from TRDV2 and TRDJ1; D gene ambiguous. Germline CDR1 and CDR2: GEAIGNYY and EKD. The CDR3 is made up of 13 amino acids. CDR3 sequence (DNA): TGTGCCTGTGGCACCGGGCTGTCCATGAAGCTCATCTTT. This encodes CACGTGLSMKLIF.

At least ten counts were recorded for this clone. TCRdb attributes to this sequence the protein of a much larger clone, which differs from the DNA translation at residue 7; a read error is likely, and the protein displayed is translated from the DNA. The chain has TRDV1 and TRDJ1; TRDD3 matches at 10 bases. The J gene comes from matching the DNA to germline here; TCRdb lacks it. CDR1 TSWWSYY and CDR2 QGS come from the germline V gene. The CDR3 spans 21 residues. The junction had 18 bases not matched to a gene; V was cut back by 2 bases and J by 0 bases. CDR3 amino acids: CALGECLLDRGGYGYTDKLIF. CDR3 nucleotides: TGTGCTCTTGGGGAATGCCTCCTAGACCGCGGGGGATACGGGTACACCGATAAACTCATCTTT.

Concerning this clone itself: This is likely an artifact of a read error, given a far larger clone one base away. Different DNA sequences within this sample yield the same CDR3. The V gene is TRDV2, but the J gene lacks a call; whether TRDD3, the table's D call, matches the DNA was not checked. Germline CDR1 is GEAIGNYY and CDR2 is EKD. There are 23 residues in the CDR3. CDR3 sequence (DNA): TGTGCCTGTGACACCGAGTTCTCCAAACTGGGGGATACGCGCCAAACGTACACCGATAAACTTATCTTT. As protein: CACDTEFSKLGDTRQTYTDKLIF.

As to this clone: This probably arose from a read error, given a far larger clone one base away. Other nucleotide sequences from this sample produce the same CDR3. The chain uses TRDV3 and TRDJ1; 13 nucleotides agree with TRDD3. The J gene, left out of TCRdb, was set here by checking the DNA against germline. The CDR3 runs to 28 residues. The V segment lost 2 bases and the J segment 0 bases; nucleotides outside the gene matches: 42. In germline, CDR1 is TVYSNPD, CDR2 GDNSRS (reference sequence). Here the CDR3 DNA reads TGTGCCTTTGGTGGTTCCTCCCCACTGGGGGATACGGGGAGCGCATGTTTACGGATAGCTACGTACACCGATAAACTCATCTTT. It yields the protein CAFGGSSPLGDTGSACLRIATYTDKLIF.

Regarding this clone: The TCRdb protein, from a much larger clone, departs from this DNA's translation at residue 12, likely by read error; the protein shown derives from the DNA. The chain recombines TRDV3 with TRDJ1, with 8 bases matching TRDD2. TCRdb leaves out the J gene; it was filled in here by matching the DNA to germline. Trimming took 4 bases from V and 2 from J; bases not matched to a gene: 27. This CDR3 comprises 20 residues. Germline values: CDR1 TVYSNPD, CDR2 GDNSRS (reference sequence). CDR3 coding DNA: TGTGCCTCCCTTCCTAGTCGAACTGGGACCCTTAATAGGAGGACCGATAAACTCATCTTT. Translating it yields CASLPSRTGTLNRRTDKLIF.

This clone was found many times. This may arise from a read error, as a much more abundant clone is one base away. Other DNA sequences in this specimen translate into the identical CDR3. The chain uses TRDV1 and TRDJ1, with 12 bases lining up with TRDD3. CDR1 and CDR2 from the germline V gene are TSWWSYY and QGS. V lost 4 bases to trimming and J lost 1 base; unmatched junction nucleotides: 16. This CDR3 has 20 residues. The CDR3, as DNA: TGTGCTCTTGGGGCAAGGACTTCAGTCGCCTGGGGGATACGCACCGATAAACTCATCTTT. It translates to CALGARTSVAWGIRTDKLIF.

On this clone itself: At one end the junction does not follow the germline gene, possibly because of a read error. The rearrangement links TRDV1 to TRDJ1; 13 bases line up with TRDD3. Germline V gene sequence: CDR1 TSWWSYY, CDR2 QGS. CDR3 length equals 23 residues. This CDR3 reads CALGELERPVLGDTLGGTDKPIF. The CDR3 DNA sequence: TGCGCTCTTGGGGAGCTCGAAAGGCCGGTACTGGGGGATACGCTCGGGGGCACCGATAAACCCATCTTT.

Points on this clone: This is likely an artifact of a read error, given a far larger clone one base away. Distinct nucleotide sequences in the sample also encode this CDR3. The chain links TRDV3 to TRDJ1, with D possibly matching TRDD2 (6 bases). The germline V gene has CDR1 TVYSNPD and CDR2 GDNSRS (reference sequence). The CDR3 is 17 residues long. The CDR3 nucleotides read TGTGCCTTTTCCTCCTACCGATGGATCCGTCGAACCGATAAGCTCATCTTT. Translating gives CAFSSYRWIRRTDKLIF.

For this clone: This DNA translates differently at residue 19 from the TCRdb protein, which is that of a much larger clone; a read error is likely, and the protein shown is the DNA's own translation. This chain uses TRDV1 with TRDJ1; 13 nucleotides match TRDD3. Germline-derived CDR1 and CDR2 are TSWWSYY and QGS. The CDR3 is made up of 21 amino acids. CDR3 in DNA: TGTGCTCTTGGGGAGGTTAGGGGTAAACTGGGGGATACGCCGGGGACCGATAAACCCATCTTT. Its protein product is CALGEVRGKLGDTPGTDKPIF.

The table lists this clone with a few counts. This likely stems from a read error, as it lies one base from a far larger clone. This sample also contains other DNA sequences that code for the same CDR3. The chain has TRDV1 and TRDJ1; 9 positions agree with TRDD3. Here the J gene was assigned by germline matching of the DNA, as TCRdb has none. The V gene's germline CDR1 is TSWWSYY and CDR2 QGS. The CDR3 extends over 19 amino acids. The CDR3 sequence: CALGEPKHLGDGNTDKLIF. CDR3 DNA: TGTGCTCTTGGAGAACCTAAACACCTGGGGGATGGGAACACCGATAAACTCATCTTT.

There are many counts of this clone. With a far larger clone one base away, a read error is the likely cause. The identical CDR3 is also encoded by other nucleotide sequences in the sample. This chain joins TRDV1 and TRDJ1; 9 nucleotides match TRDD3. The CDR3 is made up of 20 amino acids. V lost 4 bases to trimming and J lost 4 bases; unmatched junction nucleotides: 22. CDR1 is TSWWSYY, CDR2 QGS, per germline. CDR3 protein: CALGGHYWGTRREVGDKLIF. CDR3 coding DNA: TGTGCTCTTGGGGGGCACTACTGGGGGACGAGGAGGGAAGTGGGCGATAAACTCATCTTT.

In its sample, this clone was seen many times. Other DNA sequences in this specimen translate into the identical CDR3. This rearrangement joins TRDV1 to TRDJ1; 9 bases are a match to TRDD3. V was pared by 0 bases and J by 0 bases, with 20 bases of the junction left unmatched. The CDR3 sequence is 22 residues long. Germline V CDR1 and CDR2: TSWWSYY, QGS. CDR3 loop: CALGELGRPLLTGGTYTDKLIF. The DNA of the CDR3 is TGTGCTCTTGGGGAACTCGGGCGTCCTCTTCTTACTGGGGGAACCTACACCGATAAACTCATCTTT.

This clone was seen ten or more times. The protein TCRdb lists belongs to a much larger clone and differs from this DNA's translation at residue 17, which points to a read error; the protein shown is made from the DNA. The chain carries TRDV2 and TRDJ1; D ambiguous. From germline, CDR1 is GEAIGNYY and CDR2 EKD. There are 18 residues in the CDR3. The CDR3 bases are TGTGCCTGTGACACCTCTTACATAGAAGTCATCCACACCGATAAACTCACCTTT. Its protein is CACDTSYIEVIHTDKLTF.

This clone was picked up many times. A read error likely explains why the TCRdb protein, taken from a much larger clone, differs from this DNA's translation at residue 11; the protein shown is translated from the DNA. This rearrangement joins TRDV1 to TRDJ1, with 10 bases that match TRDD3. Trimming took 2 bases from V and 0 from J; bases not matched to a gene: 15. The CDR3 runs 20 residues. Germline values: CDR1 TSWWSYY, CDR2 QGS. The CDR3 region is CALGETRYWGMYSHTDKLIF. CDR3 DNA: TGTGCTCTTGGGGAAACCCGGTACTGGGGGATGTATTCCCACACCGATAAACTCATCTTT.

The table lists this clone with a few counts. The protein that TCRdb holds for this DNA derives from a much larger clone and differs from the translated DNA at residue 3, which likely indicates a read error; the protein shown here is translated from the DNA. The V gene is TRDV2, the J gene TRDJ1; 8 positions match TRDD3. The J gene, absent from TCRdb, was called here by matching the DNA to germline. The CDR3 has 20 amino acids. Per germline, CDR1 GEAIGNYY and CDR2 EKD. CDR3 loop: CAYDTLPGTGGLLDTDKLIF. Written as DNA, the CDR3 is TGTGCCTATGACACTCTTCCCGGGACTGGGGGTCTACTGGACACCGATAAACTCATCTTT.

This clone has only a few counts. It is likely a read error: a sequence one base away is far more abundant. Other DNA variants within this sample encode the same CDR3. The gene calls are TRDV1 and TRDJ1, with 10 bases that match TRDD3. The J gene, absent from TCRdb, was called here by matching the DNA to germline. The germline V gene has CDR1 TSWWSYY and CDR2 QGS. The CDR3 extends over 19 amino acids. The CDR3 reads CALGEGLLGGYAYTDKLIF. CDR3 nucleotide sequence: TGTGCTCTTGGGGAAGGGCTTCTCGGGGGATACGCGTACACTGATAAACTCATCTTT.

To note about this clone: With only one base between it and a far larger clone, this is likely a read error. Other DNA sequences within the sample encode an identical CDR3. This chain joins TRDV1 and TRDJ1, with 13 bases lining up with TRDD3. The germline V gene has CDR1 TSWWSYY and CDR2 QGS. The CDR3 loop spans 22 amino acids. The CDR3 coding sequence is TGTGCTCTTGGAGAACTTCCTAACCAAGATAGGTACTGGGGGATACGCGCCGATAAACTCATCTTT. Protein product: CALGELPNQDRYWGIRADKLIF.